This entry features one T cell receptor beta chain sequence. Its antigen is currently unknown. This specimen comes from a study of blood T cells in healthy people across ages. Study-wide results and caveats: Unsorted PBMC input precluded a conclusive naive versus antigen-experienced comparison. With donor CMV status unknown, expanded clonotype changes were possibly confounded.

For the second PCR, which ran for about 6 to 11 cycles, a sample-barcoded 5' primer and a J-beta primer mix were used. Every sample returned 2.5 million or more CDR3-containing paired-end reads. TCRdb re-analysed the 5' RACE reads in MiXCR, keeping a single row per CDR3 protein. In the table there are around 800,000 distinct CDR3 sequences, approximately 59% of which are singletons. The CDR3 totals 14 residues. V was shortened by 3 bases and J by 1 base, with 7 bases between the two germline ends. Germline values: CDR1 SGHTA, CDR2 FQGTGA. The TCR originated in a man under 40 in good health. Sequenced input: blood. The chain carries TRBV7-3 and TRBJ2-1, with D unresolved. The CDR3 reads CASSFSRSYNEQFF. The CDR3 DNA follows: TGTGCCAGCAGCTTCTCACGTTCCTACAATGAGCAGTTCTTC.